This TCR beta chain was sequenced during a study of cytomegalovirus exposure and HLA in healthy donors. This clone is a singleton in its sample. This CDR3 contains 14 residues. J was trimmed by 5 bases and V by 8 bases; bases with no gene match: 9. From germline, CDR1 is MNHNS and CDR2 SASEGT. The PCR contained 60 Vbeta and 13 Jbeta primers. Sequencing used immunoSEQ multiplex PCR; TCRdb keeps in-frame clones, though not all of them. The table records approximately 240,000 clones, 70% to 85% of them present only once. The chain couples TRBV6-1 to TRBJ2-5; 9 nucleotides match TRBD2. The TCR sequence derives from a woman in her fifties or sixties in good health and CMV-seropositive. The sample was PBMCs. The CDR3 is CASWGGGASETQYF. CDR3 in DNA: TGTGCCAGCTGGGGCGGGGGGGCATCGGAGACCCAGTACTTC.